The clone carrying this TCR beta chain was counted between two and nine times. Authors' methods: Cell counts per sample came from amplifying reference gene primers. Clones were sequenced by immunoSEQ multiplex PCR, and TCRdb holds only the in-frame ones, with some missing. That table is the source of V, J and clone size, and D and trimming were worked out from the DNA. The sample has 220,000 or so clones, about 88% seen once. The data originate from a study of blood T cell repertoires in COVID-19. The wider study: Samples came from the United States, Italy and Spain, spanning acute and convalescent COVID-19.

Enrollment of patients from Seattle took place during active infection, with longitudinal follow-up. The V gene's germline CDR1 is LGHDT and CDR2 YNNKEL (reference sequence). This CDR3 spans 15 amino acids. V shed 4 bases, J shed 6 bases, and the junction held 11 bases outside the gene matches. The clonotype comes from a woman aged 45-65 years with COVID-19, enrolled during active disease. Sequencing used peripheral blood. The chain carries TRBV3-1 (or the pseudogene TRBV3-2) and TRBJ1-2, with 7 bases lining up with TRBD1. The CDR3 region is CASSPREGAVDGYTF. The CDR3 DNA is TGTGCCAGCAGCCCCCGAGAGGGGGCGGTGGATGGCTACACCTTC.